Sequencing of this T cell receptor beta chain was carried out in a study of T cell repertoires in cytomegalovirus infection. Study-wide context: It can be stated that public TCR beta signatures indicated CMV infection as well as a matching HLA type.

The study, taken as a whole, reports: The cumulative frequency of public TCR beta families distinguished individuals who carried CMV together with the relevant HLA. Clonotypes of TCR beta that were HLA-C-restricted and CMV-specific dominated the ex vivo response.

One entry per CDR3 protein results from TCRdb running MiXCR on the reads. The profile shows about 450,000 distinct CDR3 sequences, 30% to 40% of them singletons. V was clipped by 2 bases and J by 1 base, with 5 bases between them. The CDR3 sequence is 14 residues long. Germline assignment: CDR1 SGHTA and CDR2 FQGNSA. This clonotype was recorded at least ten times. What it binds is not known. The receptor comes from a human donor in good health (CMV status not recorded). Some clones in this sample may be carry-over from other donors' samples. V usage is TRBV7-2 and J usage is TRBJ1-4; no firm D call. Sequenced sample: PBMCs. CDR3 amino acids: CASSLRRTNEKLFF. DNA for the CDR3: TGTGCCAGCAGCTTAAGGAGAACTAATGAAAAACTGTTTTTT. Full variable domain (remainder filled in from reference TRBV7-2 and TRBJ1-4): GAGVSQSPSNKVTEKGKDVELRCDPISGHTALYWYRQSLGQGLEFLIYFQGNSAPDKSGLPSDRFSAERTGGSVSTLTIQRTQQEDSAVYLCASSLRRTNEKLFFGSGTQLSVL.